This TCR beta chain was documented in a study of T cell changes during pregnancy in multiple sclerosis. Produced via immunoSEQ multiplex PCR; TCRdb's table is partial and in-frame only. The sample lists some 80,000 clones, about nine tenths occurring once. V was trimmed by 5 bases and J by 1 base, leaving 5 bases between them. CDR1 and CDR2 from the germline V gene are SGHAT and FQNNGV. The CDR3 is made up of 12 amino acids. The rearrangement joins TRBV11-2 to TRBJ2-5; D unclear. The sequence came from a female donor with multiple sclerosis, enrolled in a pregnancy study. The source was peripheral blood, collected in the first trimester of pregnancy. The CDR3, as DNA: TGTGCCAGCAGCCTACTCCAAGAGACCCAGTACTTC. Its translation is CASSLLQETQYF.